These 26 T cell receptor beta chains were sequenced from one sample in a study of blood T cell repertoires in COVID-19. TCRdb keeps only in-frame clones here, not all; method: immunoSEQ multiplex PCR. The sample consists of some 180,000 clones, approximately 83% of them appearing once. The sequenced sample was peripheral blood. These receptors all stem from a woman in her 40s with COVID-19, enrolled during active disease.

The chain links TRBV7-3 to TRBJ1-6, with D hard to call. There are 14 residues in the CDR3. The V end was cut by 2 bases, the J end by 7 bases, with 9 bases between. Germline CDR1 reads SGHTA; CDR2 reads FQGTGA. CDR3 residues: CASSLQAQNSPLHF. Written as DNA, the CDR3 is TGTGCCAGCAGCTTACAAGCCCAAAATTCACCCCTCCACTTT. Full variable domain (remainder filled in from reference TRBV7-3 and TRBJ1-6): GAGVSQTPSNKVTEKGKYVELRCDPISGHTALYWYRQSLGQGPEFLIYFQGTGAADDSGLPNDRFFAVRPEGSVSTLKIQRTERGDSAVYLCASSLQAQNSPLHFGNGTRLTVT.

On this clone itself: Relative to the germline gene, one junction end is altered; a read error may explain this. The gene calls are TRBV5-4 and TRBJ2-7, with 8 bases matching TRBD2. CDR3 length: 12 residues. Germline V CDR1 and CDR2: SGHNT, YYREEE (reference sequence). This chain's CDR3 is CASSSGTRSSDF. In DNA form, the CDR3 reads TGTGCCAGCAGCTCCGGGACTAGATCGTCGGACTTC.

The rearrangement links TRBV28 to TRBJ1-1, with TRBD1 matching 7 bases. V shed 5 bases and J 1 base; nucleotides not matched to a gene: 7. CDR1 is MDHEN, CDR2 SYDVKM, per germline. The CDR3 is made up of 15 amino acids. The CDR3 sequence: CASSPSPGGNTEAFF. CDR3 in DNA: TGTGCCAGCAGTCCGAGCCCAGGGGGGAACACTGAAGCTTTCTTT.

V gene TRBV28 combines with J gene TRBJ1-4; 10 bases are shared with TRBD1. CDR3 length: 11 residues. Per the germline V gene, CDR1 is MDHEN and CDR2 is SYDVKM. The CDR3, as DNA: TGTGCGGGACAGGGGAATGAAAAACTGTTTTTT. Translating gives CAGQGNEKLFF.

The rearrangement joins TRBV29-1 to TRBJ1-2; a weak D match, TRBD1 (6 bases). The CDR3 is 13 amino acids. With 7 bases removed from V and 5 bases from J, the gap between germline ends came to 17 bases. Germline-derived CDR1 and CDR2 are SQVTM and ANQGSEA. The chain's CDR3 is CSAYSGTTYGYTF. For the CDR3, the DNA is TGCAGCGCATATTCCGGGACAACTTATGGCTACACCTTC.

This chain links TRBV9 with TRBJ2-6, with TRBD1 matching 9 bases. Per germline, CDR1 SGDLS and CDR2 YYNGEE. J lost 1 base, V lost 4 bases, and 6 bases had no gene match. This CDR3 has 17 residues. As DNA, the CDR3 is TGTGCCAGCAGCATTACAGGGGGCTATTCTGGGGCCAACGTCCTGACTTTC. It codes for CASSITGGYSGANVLTF.

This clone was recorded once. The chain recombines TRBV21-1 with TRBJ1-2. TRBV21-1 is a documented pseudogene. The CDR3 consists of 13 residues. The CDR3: CASSKRVDYGYTF. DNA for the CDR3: TGTGCCAGCAGCAAACGGGTGGACTATGGCTACACCTTC.

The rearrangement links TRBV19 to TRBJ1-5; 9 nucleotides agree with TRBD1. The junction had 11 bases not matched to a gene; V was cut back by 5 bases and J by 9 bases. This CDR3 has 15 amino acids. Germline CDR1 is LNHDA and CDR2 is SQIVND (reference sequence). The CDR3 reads CASSHGTGRARPQHF. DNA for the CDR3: TGTGCCAGTAGTCACGGGACAGGGAGGGCTCGGCCCCAGCATTTT.

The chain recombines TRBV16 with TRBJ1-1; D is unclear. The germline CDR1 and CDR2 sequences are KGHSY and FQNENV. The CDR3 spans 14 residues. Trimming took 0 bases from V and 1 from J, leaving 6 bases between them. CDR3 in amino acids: CASSQSEGNTEAFF. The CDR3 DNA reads TGTGCCAGCAGCCAATCGGAGGGGAACACTGAAGCTTTCTTT.

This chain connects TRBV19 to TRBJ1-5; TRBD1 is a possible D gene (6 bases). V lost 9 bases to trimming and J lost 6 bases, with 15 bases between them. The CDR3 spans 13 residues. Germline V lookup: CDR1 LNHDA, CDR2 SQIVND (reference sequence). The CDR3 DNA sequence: TGTGCCAGCCACCCTGACAGGCGTCAGCCCCAGCATTTT. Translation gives CASHPDRRQPQHF.

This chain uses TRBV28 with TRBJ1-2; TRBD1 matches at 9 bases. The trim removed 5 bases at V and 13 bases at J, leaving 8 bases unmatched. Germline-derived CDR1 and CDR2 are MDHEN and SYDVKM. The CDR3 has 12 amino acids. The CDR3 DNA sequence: TGTGCCAGCAGTCTGGGACAGGGATCCGCCACCTTC. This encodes CASSLGQGSATF.

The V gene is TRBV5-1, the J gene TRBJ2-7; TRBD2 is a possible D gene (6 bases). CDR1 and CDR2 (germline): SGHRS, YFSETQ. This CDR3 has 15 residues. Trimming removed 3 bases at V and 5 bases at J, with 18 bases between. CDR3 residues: CASSWGTGTLHEQYF. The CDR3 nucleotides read TGCGCCAGCAGCTGGGGGACGGGGACTCTCCACGAGCAGTACTTC.

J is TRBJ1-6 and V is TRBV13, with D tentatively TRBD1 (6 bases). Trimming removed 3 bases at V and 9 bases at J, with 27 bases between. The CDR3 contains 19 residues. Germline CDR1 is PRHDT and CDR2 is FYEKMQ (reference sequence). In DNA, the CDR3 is TGTGCCAGCAGCTTCTATAAAAAGTTAGGGGCAGGGGACACTTCACCCCTCCACTTT. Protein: CASSFYKKLGAGDTSPLHF. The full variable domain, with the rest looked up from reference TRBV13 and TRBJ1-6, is AAGVIQSPRHLIKEKRETATLKCYPIPRHDTVYWYQQGPGQDPQFLISFYEKMQSDKGSIPDRFSAQQFSDYHSELNMSSLELGDSALYFCASSFYKKLGAGDTSPLHFGNGTRLTVT.

CDR3 amino acids: CASSLEGTAPNYGYTF. Here the CDR3 DNA reads TGTGCCAGCAGCTTAGAAGGGACAGCCCCGAACTATGGCTACACCTTC. This chain links TRBV11-3 with TRBJ1-2; 7 bases line up with TRBD1. V was pared by 0 bases and J by 2 bases, with 6 bases of the junction left unmatched. Germline-derived CDR1 and CDR2 are SGHNT and YENEEA. The CDR3 covers 16 residues.

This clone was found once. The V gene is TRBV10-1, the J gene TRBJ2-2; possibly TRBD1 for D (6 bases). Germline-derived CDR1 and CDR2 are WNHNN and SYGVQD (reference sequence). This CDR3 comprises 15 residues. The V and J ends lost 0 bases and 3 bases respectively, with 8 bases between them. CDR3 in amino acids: CASSESGQHTGELFF. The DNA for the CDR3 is TGCGCCAGCAGTGAGTCCGGACAGCACACCGGGGAGCTGTTTTTT.

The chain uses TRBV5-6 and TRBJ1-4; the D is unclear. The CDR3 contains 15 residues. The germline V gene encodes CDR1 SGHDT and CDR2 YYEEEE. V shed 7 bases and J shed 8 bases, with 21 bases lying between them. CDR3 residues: CASGPRTEEREKLFF. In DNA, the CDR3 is TGTGCCAGCGGGCCCAGGACCGAAGAGCGGGAAAAACTGTTTTTT.

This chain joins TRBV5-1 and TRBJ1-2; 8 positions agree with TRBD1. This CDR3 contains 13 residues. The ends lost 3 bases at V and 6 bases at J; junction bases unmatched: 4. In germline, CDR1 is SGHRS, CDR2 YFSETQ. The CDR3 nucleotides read TGCGCCAGCAGCTGGACGACAGGGGATGGCTACACCTTC. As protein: CASSWTTGDGYTF. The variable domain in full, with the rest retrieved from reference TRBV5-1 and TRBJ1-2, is KAGVTQTPRYLIKTRGQQVTLSCSPISGHRSVSWYQQTPGQGLQFLFEYFSETQRNKGNFPGRFSGRQFSNSRSEMNVSTLELGDSALYLCASSWTTGDGYTFGSGTRLTVV.

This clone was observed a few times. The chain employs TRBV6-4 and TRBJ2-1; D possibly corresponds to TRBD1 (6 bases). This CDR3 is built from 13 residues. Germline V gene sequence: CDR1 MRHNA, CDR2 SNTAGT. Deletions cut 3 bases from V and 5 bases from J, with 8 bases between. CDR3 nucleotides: TGTGCCAGCAGTGAGGGGGCACACAATGAGCAGTTCTTC. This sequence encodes CASSEGAHNEQFF.

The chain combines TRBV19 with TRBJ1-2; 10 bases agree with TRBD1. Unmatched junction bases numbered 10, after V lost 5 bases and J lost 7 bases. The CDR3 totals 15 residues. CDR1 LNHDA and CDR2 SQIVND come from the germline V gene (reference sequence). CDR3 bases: TGTGCCAGTAGTTCCTTTGGGACAGGGGTGACTGGCTACACCTTC. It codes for CASSSFGTGVTGYTF.

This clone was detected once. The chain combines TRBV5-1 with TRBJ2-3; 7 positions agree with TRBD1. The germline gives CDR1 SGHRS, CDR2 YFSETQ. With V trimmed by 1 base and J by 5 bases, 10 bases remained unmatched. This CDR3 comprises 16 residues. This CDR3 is CASSLFGTVIQDTQYF. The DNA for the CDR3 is TGCGCCAGCAGCTTGTTCGGGACAGTCATCCAAGATACGCAGTATTTT.

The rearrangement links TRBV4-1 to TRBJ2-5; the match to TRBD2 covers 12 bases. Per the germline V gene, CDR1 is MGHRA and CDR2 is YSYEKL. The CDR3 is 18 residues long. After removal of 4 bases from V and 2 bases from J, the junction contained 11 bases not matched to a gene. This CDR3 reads CASSPTIGLAGTQETQYF. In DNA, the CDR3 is TGCGCCAGCAGCCCGACCATCGGACTAGCGGGGACTCAAGAGACCCAGTACTTC.

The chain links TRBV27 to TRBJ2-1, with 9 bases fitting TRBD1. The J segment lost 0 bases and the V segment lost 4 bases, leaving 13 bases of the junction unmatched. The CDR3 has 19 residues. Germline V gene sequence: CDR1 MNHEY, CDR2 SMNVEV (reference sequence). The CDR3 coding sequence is TGTGCCAGCAGTTCAAAGGGACAGGGTGCAATAAGCTCCTACAATGAGCAGTTCTTC. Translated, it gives CASSSKGQGAISSYNEQFF.

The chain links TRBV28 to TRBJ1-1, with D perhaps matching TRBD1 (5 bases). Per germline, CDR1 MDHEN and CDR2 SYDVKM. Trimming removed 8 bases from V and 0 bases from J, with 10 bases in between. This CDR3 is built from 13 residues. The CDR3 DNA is TGTGCCAGCCCTAGACAGATGAACACTGAAGCTTTCTTT. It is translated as CASPRQMNTEAFF.

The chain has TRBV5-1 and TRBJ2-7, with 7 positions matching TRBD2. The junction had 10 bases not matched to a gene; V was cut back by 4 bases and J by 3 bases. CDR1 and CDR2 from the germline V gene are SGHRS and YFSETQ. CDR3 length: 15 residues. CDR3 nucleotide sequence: TGCGCCAGCAGCCCCAAGGACGGGGGGAGCTACGAGCAGTACTTC. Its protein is CASSPKDGGSYEQYF.

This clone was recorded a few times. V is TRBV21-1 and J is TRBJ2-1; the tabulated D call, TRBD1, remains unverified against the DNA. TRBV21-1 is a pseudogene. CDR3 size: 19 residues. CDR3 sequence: CASSKDPGQGLSSYNEQFF. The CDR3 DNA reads TGTGCCAGCAGCAAAGACCCGGGACAGGGTCTCAGCTCCTACAATGAGCAGTTCTTC.

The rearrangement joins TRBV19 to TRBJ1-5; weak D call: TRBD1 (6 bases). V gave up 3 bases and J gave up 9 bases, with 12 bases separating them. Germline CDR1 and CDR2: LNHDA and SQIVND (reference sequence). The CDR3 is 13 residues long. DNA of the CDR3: TGTGCCAGTAGTATCCGGGGGGCCCCGCCCCAGCATTTT. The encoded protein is CASSIRGAPPQHF.